This T cell receptor (beta chain) emerged from a study of control samples from healthy donors and cancer patients. The protocol was immunoSEQ multiplex PCR, while the TCRdb copy is restricted to in-frame clones and leaves out a portion. The sample lists 140,000 or so clones; 90% to 95% were seen once. Trimming removed 5 bases from V and 5 bases from J, with 21 bases in between. The CDR3 length is 16 residues. CDR1 is MNHEY and CDR2 is SMNVEV in the germline V gene (reference sequence). The genes are TRBV27 and TRBJ1-2, with D perhaps TRBD1 (6 bases). The receptor's source is a man between 60 and 70 years old with colorectal cancer. The sample taken for sequencing was PBMCs. CDR3 region: CASSRESVGAYYGYTF. The CDR3 DNA follows: TGTGCCAGCAGTCGCGAGTCAGTGGGGGCTTATTATGGCTACACCTTC.